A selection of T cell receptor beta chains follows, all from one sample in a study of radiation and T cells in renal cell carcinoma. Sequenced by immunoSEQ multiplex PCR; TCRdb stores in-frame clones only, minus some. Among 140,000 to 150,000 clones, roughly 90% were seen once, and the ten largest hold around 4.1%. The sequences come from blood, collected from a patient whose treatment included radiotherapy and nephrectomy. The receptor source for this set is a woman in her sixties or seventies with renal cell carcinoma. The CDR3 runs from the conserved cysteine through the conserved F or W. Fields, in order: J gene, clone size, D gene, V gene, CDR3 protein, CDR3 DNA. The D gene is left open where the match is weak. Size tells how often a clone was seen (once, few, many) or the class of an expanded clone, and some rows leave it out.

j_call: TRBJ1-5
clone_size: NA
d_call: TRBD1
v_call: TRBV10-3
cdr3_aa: CAISDSGTASNQPQHF
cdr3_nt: TGTGCCATCAGTGACTCCGGGACAGCCAGCAATCAGCCCCAGCATTTT

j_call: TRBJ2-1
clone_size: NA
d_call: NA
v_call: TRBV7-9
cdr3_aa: CASSQPISPGSSYNEQFF
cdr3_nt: TGTGCCAGCAGCCAGCCGATATCTCCGGGGAGCTCCTACAATGAGCAGTTCTTC

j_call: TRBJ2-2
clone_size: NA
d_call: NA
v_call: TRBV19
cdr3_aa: CASSIGAGPNTGELFF
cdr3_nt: TGTGCCAGTAGTATAGGTGCAGGGCCGAACACCGGGGAGCTGTTTTTT

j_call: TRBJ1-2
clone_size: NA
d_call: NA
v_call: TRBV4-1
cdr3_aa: CASSLGNLWEETNYGYTF
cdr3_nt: TGCGCCAGCAGCCTAGGTAACTTATGGGAGGAAACTAACTATGGCTACACCTTC

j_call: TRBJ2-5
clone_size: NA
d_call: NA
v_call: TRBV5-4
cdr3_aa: CASSLSSSVQETQYF
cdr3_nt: TGTGCCAGCAGCTTGTCATCTAGTGTCCAAGAGACCCAGTACTTC

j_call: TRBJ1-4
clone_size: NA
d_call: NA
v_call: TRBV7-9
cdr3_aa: CASSRPGASEKLFF
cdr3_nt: TGTGCCAGCTCACGACCGGGGGCGTCCGAAAAACTGTTTTTT

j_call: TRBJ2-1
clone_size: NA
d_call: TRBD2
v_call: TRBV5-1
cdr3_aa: CASSLVTSGGYNEQFF
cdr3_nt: TGCGCCAGCAGCTTGGTGACTAGCGGGGGCTACAATGAGCAGTTCTTC

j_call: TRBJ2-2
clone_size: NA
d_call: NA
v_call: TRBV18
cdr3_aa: CASSPRSSPNTGELFF
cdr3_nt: TGTGCCAGCTCACCACGGTCGTCACCGAACACCGGGGAGCTGTTTTTT

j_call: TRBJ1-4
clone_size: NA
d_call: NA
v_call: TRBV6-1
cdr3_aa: CASSGGGTNEKLFF
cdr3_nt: TGTGCCAGCAGTGGGGGGGGAACTAATGAAAAACTGTTTTTT

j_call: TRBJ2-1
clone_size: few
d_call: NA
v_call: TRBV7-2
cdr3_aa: CASTFLGNEQFF
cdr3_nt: TGTGCCAGCACCTTCCTGGGAAATGAGCAGTTCTTC

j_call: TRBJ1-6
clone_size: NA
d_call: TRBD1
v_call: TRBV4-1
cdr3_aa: CASSHLQGPPHWPLHF
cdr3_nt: TGCGCCAGCAGCCACCTACAGGGGCCCCCCCATTGGCCCCTCCACTTT

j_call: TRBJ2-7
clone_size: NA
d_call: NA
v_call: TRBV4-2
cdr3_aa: CASSQEDGNYEQYF
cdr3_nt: TGTGCCAGCAGCCAAGAAGACGGGAATTACGAGCAGTACTTC

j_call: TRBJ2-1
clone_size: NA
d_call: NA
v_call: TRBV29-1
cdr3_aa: CSVRVGFIEAYNEQFF
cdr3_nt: TGCAGCGTTAGAGTAGGATTCATAGAGGCGTACAATGAGCAGTTCTTC

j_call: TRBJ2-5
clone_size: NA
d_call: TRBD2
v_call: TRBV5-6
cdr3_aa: CASSPSTSGGPQETQYF
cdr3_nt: TGTGCCAGCAGCCCATCCACTAGCGGGGGGCCCCAAGAGACCCAGTACTTC

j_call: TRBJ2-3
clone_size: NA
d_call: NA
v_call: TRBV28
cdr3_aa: CASSPASTQYF
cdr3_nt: TGTGCCAGCAGTCCCGCTTCTACGCAGTATTTT

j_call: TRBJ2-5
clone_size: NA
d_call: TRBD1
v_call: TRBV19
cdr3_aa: CASSIGGQIQETQYF
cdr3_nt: TGTGCCAGTAGTATAGGGGGACAGATCCAAGAGACCCAGTACTTC

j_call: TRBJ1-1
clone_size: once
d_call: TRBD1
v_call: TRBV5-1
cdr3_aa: CASSLVSGGNTEAFF
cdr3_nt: TGCGCCAGCAGCTTGGTGTCAGGGGGCAACACTGAAGCTTTCTTT

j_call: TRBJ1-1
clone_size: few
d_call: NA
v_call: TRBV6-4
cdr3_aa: CASRSPRDGTEAFF
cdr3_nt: TGTGCCAGCAGGTCCCCCAGGGATGGGACTGAAGCTTTCTTT

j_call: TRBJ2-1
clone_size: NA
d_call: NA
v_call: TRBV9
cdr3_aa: CASSVGGRAEQFF
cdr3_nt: TGTGCCAGCAGCGTAGGGGGCCGGGCAGAGCAGTTCTTC

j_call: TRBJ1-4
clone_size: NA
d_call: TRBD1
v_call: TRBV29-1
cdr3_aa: CSVRNRGGEKLFF
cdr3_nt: TGCAGCGTTCGTAACAGGGGAGGTGAAAAACTGTTTTTT

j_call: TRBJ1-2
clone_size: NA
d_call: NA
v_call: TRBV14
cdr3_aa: CASSQVISNYGYTF
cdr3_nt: TGTGCCAGCAGCCAAGTGATCAGTAACTATGGCTACACCTTC

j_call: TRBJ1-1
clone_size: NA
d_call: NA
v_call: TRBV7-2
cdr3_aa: CASSPHTEAFF
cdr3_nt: TGTGCCAGCAGCCCACACACTGAAGCTTTCTTT

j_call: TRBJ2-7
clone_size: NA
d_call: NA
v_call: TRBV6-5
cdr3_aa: CASSYSGRGGPYEQYF
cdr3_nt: TGTGCCAGCAGTTACTCCGGCAGGGGTGGCCCCTACGAGCAGTACTTC

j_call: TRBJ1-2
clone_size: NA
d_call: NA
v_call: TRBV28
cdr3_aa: CASRPLWERYGYTF
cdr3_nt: TGTGCCAGCAGACCCCTGTGGGAGAGGTATGGCTACACCTTC

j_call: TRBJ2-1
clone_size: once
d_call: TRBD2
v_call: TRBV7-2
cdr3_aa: CASSSKRGSSYNEQFF
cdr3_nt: TGTGCCAGCAGCTCAAAGCGGGGGAGCTCCTACAATGAGCAGTTCTTC

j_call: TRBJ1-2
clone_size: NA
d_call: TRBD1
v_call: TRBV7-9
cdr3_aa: CASSEEGTGGSGYTF
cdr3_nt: TGTGCCAGCAGCGAAGAGGGGACAGGGGGCAGTGGCTACACCTTC

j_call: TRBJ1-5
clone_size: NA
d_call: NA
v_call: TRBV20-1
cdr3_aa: CSAFGPAAQHF
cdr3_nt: TGCAGTGCTTTTGGGCCGGCAGCCCAGCATTTT

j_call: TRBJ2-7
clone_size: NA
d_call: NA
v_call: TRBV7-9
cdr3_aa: CASSPARRDTYEQYF
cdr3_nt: TGTGCCAGCAGCCCCGCCCGGCGGGATACCTACGAGCAGTACTTC

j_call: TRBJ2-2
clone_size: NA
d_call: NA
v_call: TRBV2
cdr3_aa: CASIRDLNTGELFF
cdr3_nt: TGTGCCAGCATTAGGGACCTAAACACCGGGGAGCTGTTTTTT

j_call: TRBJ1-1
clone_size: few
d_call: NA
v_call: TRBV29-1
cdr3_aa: CSGIRTEEAFF
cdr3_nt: TGCAGCGGAATACGGACAGAAGAAGCTTTCTTT

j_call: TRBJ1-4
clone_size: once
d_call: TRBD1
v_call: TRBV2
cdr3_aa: CASSPGTGVEKLFF
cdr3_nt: TGTGCCAGCAGTCCCGGGACAGGGGTAGAAAAACTGTTTTTT

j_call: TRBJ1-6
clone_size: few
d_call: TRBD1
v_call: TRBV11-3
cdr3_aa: CASSLEAGGNSPLHF
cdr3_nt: TGTGCCAGCAGCTTAGAGGCAGGGGGCAATTCACCCCTCCACTTT

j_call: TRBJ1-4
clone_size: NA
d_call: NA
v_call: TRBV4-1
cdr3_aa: CASSQGRARATNEKLFF
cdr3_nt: TGCGCCAGCAGCCAAGGAAGGGCCCGTGCAACTAATGAAAAACTGTTTTTT

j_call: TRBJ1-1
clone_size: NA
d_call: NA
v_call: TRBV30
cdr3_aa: CAWSTRGGRTEAFF
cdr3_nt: TGTGCCTGGAGTACCCGGGGAGGGAGGACTGAAGCTTTCTTT

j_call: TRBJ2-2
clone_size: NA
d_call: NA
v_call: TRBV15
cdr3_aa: CATSVVAGYTGELFF
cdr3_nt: TGTGCCACCAGTGTTGTGGCGGGGTACACCGGGGAGCTGTTTTTT

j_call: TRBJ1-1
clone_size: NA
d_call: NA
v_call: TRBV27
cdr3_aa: CASSGGWLTEAFF
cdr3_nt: TGTGCCAGCAGTGGAGGGTGGCTAACTGAAGCTTTCTTT

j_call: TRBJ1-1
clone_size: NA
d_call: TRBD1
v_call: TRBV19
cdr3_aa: CASTWDRGSTEAFF
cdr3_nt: TGTGCCAGTACCTGGGACAGGGGGTCTACTGAAGCTTTCTTT

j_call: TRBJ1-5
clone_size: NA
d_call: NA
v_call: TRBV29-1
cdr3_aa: CSVGGNSNQPQHF
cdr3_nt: TGCAGCGTTGGAGGCAACAGCAATCAGCCCCAGCATTTT

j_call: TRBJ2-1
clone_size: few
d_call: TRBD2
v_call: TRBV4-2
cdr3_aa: CASSQGLAGITYNEQFF
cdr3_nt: TGTGCCAGCAGCCAAGGTCTAGCGGGGATAACCTACAATGAGCAGTTCTTC

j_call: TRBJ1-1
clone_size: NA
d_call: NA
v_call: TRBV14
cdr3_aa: CASSQARWAGTSMNTEAFF
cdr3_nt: TGTGCCAGCAGCCAAGCAAGATGGGCGGGGACCTCCATGAACACTGAAGCTTTCTTT

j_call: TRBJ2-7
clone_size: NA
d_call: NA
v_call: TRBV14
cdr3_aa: CASSPRIGAYEQYF
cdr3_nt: TGTGCCAGCAGCCCTAGAATAGGCGCCTACGAGCAGTACTTC

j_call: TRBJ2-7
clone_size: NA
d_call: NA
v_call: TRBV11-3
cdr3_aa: CASSLEGESYEQYF
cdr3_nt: TGTGCCAGCAGCTTAGAAGGAGAATCCTACGAGCAGTACTTC

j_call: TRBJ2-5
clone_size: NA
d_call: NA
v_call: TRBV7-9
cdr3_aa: CASSPWPLIPQETQYF
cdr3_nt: TGTGCCAGCAGCCCCTGGCCGCTAATCCCGCAAGAGACCCAGTACTTC

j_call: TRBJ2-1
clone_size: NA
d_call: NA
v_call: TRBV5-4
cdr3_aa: CASSFGDSYNEQFF
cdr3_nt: TGTGCCAGCAGCTTCGGGGACTCCTACAATGAGCAGTTCTTC

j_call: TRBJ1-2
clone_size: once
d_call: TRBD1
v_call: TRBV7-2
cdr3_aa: CASSSIFTGGEYGYTF
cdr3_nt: TGTGCCAGCAGCTCCATCTTCACAGGGGGCGAGTATGGCTACACCTTC

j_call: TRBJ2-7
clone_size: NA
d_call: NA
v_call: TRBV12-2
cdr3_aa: CASRPVQAGRSYEQYF
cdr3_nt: TGTGCAAGTCGCCCTGTCCAGGCGGGGCGTTCCTACGAGCAGTACTTC

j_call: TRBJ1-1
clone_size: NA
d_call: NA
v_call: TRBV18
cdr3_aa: CASSAKQGLEAFF
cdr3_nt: TGTGCCAGCTCAGCGAAGCAAGGGCTTGAAGCTTTCTTT

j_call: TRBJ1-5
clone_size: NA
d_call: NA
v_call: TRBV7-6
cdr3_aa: CASSLNSNQPQHF
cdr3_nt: TGTGCCAGCAGCTTAAATAGCAATCAGCCCCAGCATTTT

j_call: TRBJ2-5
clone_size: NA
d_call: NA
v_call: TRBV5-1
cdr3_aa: CASSLAGRETQYF
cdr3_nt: TGCGCCAGCAGCTTGGCGGGGAGAGAGACCCAGTACTTC

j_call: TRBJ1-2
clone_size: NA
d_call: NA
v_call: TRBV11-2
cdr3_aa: CASSLGAGVGYGYTF
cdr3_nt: TGTGCCAGCAGCTTAGGGGCAGGGGTGGGCTATGGCTACACCTTC

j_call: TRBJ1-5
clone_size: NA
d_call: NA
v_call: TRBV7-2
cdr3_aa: CASSLMTVEPQHF
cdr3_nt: TGTGCCAGCAGCTTAATGACAGTCGAGCCCCAGCATTTT

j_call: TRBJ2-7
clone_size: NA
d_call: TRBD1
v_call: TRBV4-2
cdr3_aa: CASSQAGTGGSYEQYF
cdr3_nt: TGTGCCAGCAGCCAAGCCGGGACAGGGGGGTCCTACGAGCAGTACTTC

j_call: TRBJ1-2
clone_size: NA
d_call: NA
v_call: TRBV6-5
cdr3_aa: CASSYEFDYNYGYTF
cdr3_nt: TGTGCCAGCAGTTATGAGTTCGACTATAACTATGGCTACACCTTC

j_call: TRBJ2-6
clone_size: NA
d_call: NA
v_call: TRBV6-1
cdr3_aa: CASSDGSFYSGANVLTF
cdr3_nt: TGTGCCAGCAGTGACGGCAGTTTTTACTCTGGGGCCAACGTCCTGACTTTC

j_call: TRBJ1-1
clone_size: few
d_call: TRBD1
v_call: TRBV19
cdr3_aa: CASSTGTASNTEAFF
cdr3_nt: TGTGCCAGTAGTACCGGGACAGCCTCGAACACTGAAGCTTTCTTT

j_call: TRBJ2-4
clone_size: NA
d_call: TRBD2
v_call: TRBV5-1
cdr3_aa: CASRHGGDQNIQYF
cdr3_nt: TGCGCCAGCAGACATGGGGGGGACCAGAACATTCAGTACTTC

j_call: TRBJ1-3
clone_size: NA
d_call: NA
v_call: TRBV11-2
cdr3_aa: CASSLEPVGNTIYF
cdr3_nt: TGTGCCAGCAGCCTAGAGCCAGTTGGAAACACCATATATTTT

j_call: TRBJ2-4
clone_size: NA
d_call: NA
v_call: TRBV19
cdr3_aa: CASSPVGVGNIQYF
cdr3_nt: TGTGCCAGTAGTCCCGTCGGGGTGGGAAACATTCAGTACTTC

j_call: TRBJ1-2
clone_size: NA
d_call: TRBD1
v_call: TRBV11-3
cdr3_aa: CASSIPGTGYGYTF
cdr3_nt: TGTGCCAGCAGCATCCCCGGGACAGGTTATGGCTACACCTTC